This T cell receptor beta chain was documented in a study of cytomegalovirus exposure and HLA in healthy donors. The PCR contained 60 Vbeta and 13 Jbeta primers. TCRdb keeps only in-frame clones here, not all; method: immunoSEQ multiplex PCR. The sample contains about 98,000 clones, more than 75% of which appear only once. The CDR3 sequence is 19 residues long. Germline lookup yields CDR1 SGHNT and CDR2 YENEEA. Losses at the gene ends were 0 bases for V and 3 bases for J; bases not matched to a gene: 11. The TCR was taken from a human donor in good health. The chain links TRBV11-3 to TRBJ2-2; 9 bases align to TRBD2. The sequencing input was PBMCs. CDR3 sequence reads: CASSLDVGLAGPHTGELFF. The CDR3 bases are TGTGCCAGCAGCTTAGATGTCGGGCTAGCGGGACCCCACACCGGGGAGCTGTTTTTT. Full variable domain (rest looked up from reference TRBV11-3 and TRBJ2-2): EAGVVQSPRYKIIEKKQPVAFWCNPISGHNTLYWYLQNLGQGPELLIRYENEEAVDDSQLPKDRFSAERLKGVDSTLKIQPAELGDSAVYLCASSLDVGLAGPHTGELFFGEGSRLTVL.